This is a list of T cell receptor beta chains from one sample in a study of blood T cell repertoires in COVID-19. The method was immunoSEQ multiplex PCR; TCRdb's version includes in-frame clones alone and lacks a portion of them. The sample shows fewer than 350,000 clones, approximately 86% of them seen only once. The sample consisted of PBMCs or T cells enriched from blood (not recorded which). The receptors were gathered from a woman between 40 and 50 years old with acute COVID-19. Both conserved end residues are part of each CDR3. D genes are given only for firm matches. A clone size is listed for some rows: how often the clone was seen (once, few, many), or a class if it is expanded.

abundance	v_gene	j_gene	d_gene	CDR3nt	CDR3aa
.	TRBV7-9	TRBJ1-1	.	TGTGCCAGCGAGACAGGCGATTCTGTGTGGGACACTGAAGCTTTCTTT	CASETGDSVWDTEAFF
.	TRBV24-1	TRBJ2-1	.	TGTGCCACCAGTGATCTCTACAATGAGCAGTTCTTC	CATSDLYNEQFF
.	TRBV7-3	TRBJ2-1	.	TGTGCCAGCAGCCCCCAGGGTACTACCGTGAAGAATGAGCAGTTCTTC	CASSPQGTTVKNEQFF
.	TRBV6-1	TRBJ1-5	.	TGTGCCAGCAGTGAAAGCCAGGCCCGCCGGGGGCAGCCCCAGCATTTT	CASSESQARRGQPQHF
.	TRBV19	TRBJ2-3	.	TGTGCCAGTAGAGTAGCGGTATCTAGCACAGATACGCAGTATTTT	CASRVAVSSTDTQYF
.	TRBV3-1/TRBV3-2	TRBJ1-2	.	TGTGCCAGCTCCGAAGGGCCAGGGCGAAACTATGGCTACACCTTC	CASSEGPGRNYGYTF
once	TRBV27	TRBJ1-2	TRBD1	TGTGCCAGCAGTTTCGGACAGGGGGTGTATGGCTACACCTTC	CASSFGQGVYGYTF
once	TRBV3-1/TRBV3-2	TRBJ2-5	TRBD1	TGTGCCAGCAGCCGCGGGACAGGGTCGACCCAGTACTTC	CASSRGTGSTQYF
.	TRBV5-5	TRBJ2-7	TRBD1	TGTGCCAGCAGGGGGAACAGGGGAGTGGTGTACGAGCAGTACTTC	CASRGNRGVVYEQYF
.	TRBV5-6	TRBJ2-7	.	TGTGCCAGCAGCTCGACGCTTCCGAAGTCGGGACATGCCTCCTACGAGCAGTACTTC	CASSSTLPKSGHASYEQYF
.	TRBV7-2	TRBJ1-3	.	TGTGCCAGCAGCCGGGCGGGTGGAAACACCATATATTTT	CASSRAGGNTIYF
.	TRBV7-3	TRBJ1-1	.	TGTGCCAGCAGCTTCACCGGGTCTGAAGCTTTCTTT	CASSFTGSEAFF
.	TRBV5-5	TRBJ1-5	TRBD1	TGTGCCAGCAGTTACGGTGGGACAGGGGGAAATAGCAATCAGCCCCAGCATTTT	CASSYGGTGGNSNQPQHF
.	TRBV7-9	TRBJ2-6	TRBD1	TGTGCCAGCAGCCCCACAGGGGACTCTGGGGCCAACGTCCTGACTTTC	CASSPTGDSGANVLTF
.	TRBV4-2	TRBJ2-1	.	TGTGCCAGCAGCCAAGAAAAGACAGGTTTTGGCTCTGAGCAGTTCTTC	CASSQEKTGFGSEQFF
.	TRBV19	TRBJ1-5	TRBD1	TGTGCCAGTAGTGCGGACAGGAATCAGCCCCAGCATTTT	CASSADRNQPQHF
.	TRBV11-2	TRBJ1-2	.	TGTGCCAGCAGCTTAGAACAGGTCTCTGGCTACACCTTC	CASSLEQVSGYTF
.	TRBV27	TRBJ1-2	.	TGTGCCAGCAGTTTCCCGTCGAGGCCCACAAACTATGGCTACACCTTC	CASSFPSRPTNYGYTF
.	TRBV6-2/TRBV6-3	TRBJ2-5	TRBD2	TGTGCCAGCAGTTATGAGATTAGCGGGACGTACCAAGAGACCCAGTACTTC	CASSYEISGTYQETQYF
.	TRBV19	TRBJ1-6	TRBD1	TGTGCCAGTAGTATGGGACAGGGAGGCTATAATTCACCCCTCCACTTT	CASSMGQGGYNSPLHF
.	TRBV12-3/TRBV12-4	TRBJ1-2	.	TGTGCCAGCAGTTTAATATCTGATGGCTACACCTTC	CASSLISDGYTF
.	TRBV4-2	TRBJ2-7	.	TGTGCCAGCAGCCAAGTTTATAGCTCCTACGAGCAGTACTTC	CASSQVYSSYEQYF
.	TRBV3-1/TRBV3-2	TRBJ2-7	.	TGTGCCAGCAGCCAACTTTGTAACTACGAGCAGTACTTC	CASSQLCNYEQYF
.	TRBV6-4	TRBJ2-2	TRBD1	TGTGCCAGCAGTCCTGGGACAGGGAACACCGGGGAGCTGTTTTTT	CASSPGTGNTGELFF
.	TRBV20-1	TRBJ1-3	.	TGCAGTGCTCGTGGGGGGGTGACTGGAAACACCATATATTTT	CSARGGVTGNTIYF
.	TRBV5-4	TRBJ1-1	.	TGTGCCAGCAGCACCCCCCAGACACCGCAAACTGAAGCTTTCTTT	CASSTPQTPQTEAFF
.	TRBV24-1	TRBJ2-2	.	TGTGCCACCAGTGATTTGGCCAGGGGATTCAACACCGGGGAGCTGTTTTTT	CATSDLARGFNTGELFF
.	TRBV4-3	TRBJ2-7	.	TGCGCCAGCAGCCAAGATGGGGGGGCGTCTTACACACAGCAGTACTTC	CASSQDGGASYTQQYF
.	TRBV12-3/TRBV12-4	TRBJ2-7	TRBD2	TGTGCCAGCAGTAGGACTAGCGGCTACGAGCAGTACTTC	CASSRTSGYEQYF
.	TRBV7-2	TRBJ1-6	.	TGTGCCAGCATGCAACAGGGTGGTGGGTCACCCCTCCACTTT	CASMQQGGGSPLHF
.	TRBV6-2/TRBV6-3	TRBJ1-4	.	TGTGCCAGCAGTTCCCGACAGGAACCTAATGAAAAACTGTTTTTT	CASSSRQEPNEKLFF
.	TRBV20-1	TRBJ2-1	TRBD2	TGCAGTGCTAGTGGCGCTAGCGGGAGGTCGTCCTACAATGAGCAGTTCTTC	CSASGASGRSSYNEQFF
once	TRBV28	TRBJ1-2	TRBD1	TGTGCCAGCAGTTTAGTACAGGGGGGTGGCTACACCTTC	CASSLVQGGGYTF
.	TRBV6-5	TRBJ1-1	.	TGTGCCAGCAGCAGCTCAGGAAGACGGACTGAAGCTTTCTTT	CASSSSGRRTEAFF
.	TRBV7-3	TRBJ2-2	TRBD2	TGTGCCAGCAGCCCGGGACTAGCGGGACCGGACACCGGGGAGCTGTTTTTT	CASSPGLAGPDTGELFF
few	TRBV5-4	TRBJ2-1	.	TGTGCCAGCAGCTTGGCCAGGGCTAGCGATCACAATGAGCAGTTCTTC	CASSLARASDHNEQFF
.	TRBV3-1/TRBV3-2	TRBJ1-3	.	TGTGCCAGCAGCCACGAGCTCCTTTCTGGAAACACCATATATTTT	CASSHELLSGNTIYF
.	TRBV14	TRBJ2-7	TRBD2	TGTGCCAGCAGCCACCCCCCGGGGGGACTCTACGAGCAGTACTTC	CASSHPPGGLYEQYF
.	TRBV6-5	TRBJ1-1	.	TGTGCCAGCAGGCCCTCGGGGGTAGGCACTGAAGCTTTCTTT	CASRPSGVGTEAFF
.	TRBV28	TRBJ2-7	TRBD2	TGTGCCAGAGCCTCGGGGGGAGATTCCTACGAGCAGTACTTC	CARASGGDSYEQYF
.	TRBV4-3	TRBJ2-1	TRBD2	TGCGCCAGCAGCCAAGAGGCCACAAGCGGGGCCTACAATGAGCAGTTCTTC	CASSQEATSGAYNEQFF
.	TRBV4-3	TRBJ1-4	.	TGCGCCAGCAGCCAAGATTGGCAGCGGCGAGAAAAACTGTTTTTT	CASSQDWQRREKLFF